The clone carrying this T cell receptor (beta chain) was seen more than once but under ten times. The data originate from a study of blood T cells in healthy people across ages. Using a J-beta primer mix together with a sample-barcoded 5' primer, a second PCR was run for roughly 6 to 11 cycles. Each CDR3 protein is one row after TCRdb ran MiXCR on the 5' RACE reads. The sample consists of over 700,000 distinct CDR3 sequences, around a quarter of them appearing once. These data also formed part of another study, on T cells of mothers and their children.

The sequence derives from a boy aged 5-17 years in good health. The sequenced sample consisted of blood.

CDR3 coding DNA: TGTGCCAGCAGCAAGGGGGACGGTCATAACTATGGCTACACCTTC. It is translated as CASSKGDGHNYGYTF. The chain employs TRBV7-6 and TRBJ1-2; D is perhaps TRBD1 (6 bases). In germline, CDR1 is SGHVS, CDR2 FNYEAQ. There are 15 residues in the CDR3. Trimming shortened V by 5 bases and J by 1 base, and 14 bases separated the two germline ends.